This T cell receptor beta chain was recovered during a study of T cell responses to AZD1222 COVID-19 vaccine. Whole-study results and caveats: Nearly half of unique spike-specific TCRs reportedly avoided B.1.351 and B.1.1.7 mutated regions. Donors were mostly white British, more females; clonal diversity possibly underestimated.

J gave up 6 bases and V 0 bases, and 5 bases lay outside the gene matches. The CDR3 consists of 15 residues. Germline values: CDR1 LGHNA, CDR2 YSLEER. Data came from immunoSEQ multiplex PCR; TCRdb stores just in-frame clones and leaves some out. Of about 150,000 clones in the sample, roughly 90% were seen once. Note on this clone: What it binds is unknown.

The specimen comprised peripheral blood, sampled on day 0 of AZD1222 vaccination. The clonotype comes from an adult in good health. The rearrangement joins TRBV4-3 to TRBJ1-5; TRBD1 agrees at 7 bases. The CDR3 sequence is CASSQDIAGGQPQHF. As DNA, the CDR3 is TGCGCCAGCAGCCAAGATATTGCAGGGGGTCAGCCCCAGCATTTT.